The rows below give T cell receptor beta chains drawn from one sample of a study of OX40 agonist ivuxolimab in advanced cancers. TCRdb keeps only in-frame clones here, not all; method: immunoSEQ multiplex PCR. The sample has 35,000 or so clones; roughly 90% are singletons. The sample consisted of CD4+ or CD8+ T cells sorted from blood, taken in a trial of the OX40 agonist ivuxolimab. All receptors come from an adult with an advanced solid tumor such as melanoma, head and neck, liver or kidney cancer. CDR3s include the opening cysteine and the closing phenylalanine or tryptophan. The D gene is left open where the match is weak. The size of a clone is reported for some rows only, either as once, few or many, or as a class for expanded clones.

TRBV7-9	-	-	TRBJ2-7	CASSPAGQGAYEQYF	TGTGCCAGCAGCCCGGCCGGGCAGGGAGCCTACGAGCAGTACTTC
TRBV18	-	-	TRBJ1-4	CASSPGSHNEKLFF	TGTGCCAGCTCACCGGGGTCTCATAATGAAAAACTGTTTTTT
TRBV6-5	-	-	TRBJ1-5	CASSYSYSNQPQHF	TGTGCCAGCAGTTACTCCTATAGCAATCAGCCCCAGCATTTT
TRBV6-6	-	-	TRBJ1-4	CASRGGANEKLFF	TGTGCCAGCAGGGGGGGGGCTAATGAAAAACTGTTTTTT
TRBV28	-	TRBD1	TRBJ1-2	CASTRQGYGYTF	TGTGCCAGCACCCGACAGGGTTACGGCTACACCTTC
TRBV7-9	once	-	TRBJ2-1	CASSASPQDSSYNEQFF	TGTGCCAGCAGCGCCTCGCCCCAGGATAGCTCCTACAATGAGCAGTTCTTC
TRBV30	-	-	TRBJ1-2	CAWTVENRLNYGYTF	TGTGCCTGGACCGTAGAGAACAGGCTTAACTATGGCTACACCTTC
TRBV14	once	TRBD1	TRBJ2-1	CASSRRPGTGTNFNEQFF	TGTGCCAGCAGCCGAAGACCCGGGACAGGCACCAACTTCAATGAGCAGTTCTTC
TRBV30	-	-	TRBJ2-3	CAWDKGYDATQYF	TGTGCCTGGGATAAAGGATACGATGCTACGCAGTATTTT
TRBV20-1	-	-	TRBJ2-6	CSASGANVLTF	TGCAGTGCCTCTGGGGCCAACGTCCTGACTTTC
TRBV6-5	-	-	TRBJ2-3	CASSPGTLSTDTQYF	TGTGCCAGCAGTCCCGGGACACTTAGCACAGATACGCAGTATTTT
TRBV6-1	-	TRBD1	TRBJ1-1	CASSGDRGYTEAFF	TGTGCCAGCAGTGGGGACAGGGGGTACACTGAAGCTTTCTTT
TRBV7-9	-	TRBD1	TRBJ2-5	CASSYPRDRAGETQYF	TGTGCCAGCAGCTACCCCCGGGACAGGGCAGGGGAGACCCAGTACTTC
TRBV2	-	TRBD1	TRBJ1-5	CASNTGQGANQPQHF	TGTGCCAGCAATACGGGACAGGGGGCGAATCAGCCCCAGCATTTT
TRBV7-2	-	TRBD2	TRBJ2-3	CASSFGRESTQYF	TGTGCCAGCAGCTTCGGGCGGGAGTCTACGCAGTATTTT
TRBV15	-	-	TRBJ2-1	CATSRGSHRAEQFF	TGTGCCACCAGCAGAGGGTCCCACCGAGCTGAGCAGTTCTTC
TRBV5-6	-	-	TRBJ1-5	CASSLFGYQGNQPQHF	TGTGCCAGCAGCTTGTTCGGGTACCAAGGGAATCAGCCCCAGCATTTT
TRBV29-1	-	-	TRBJ1-5	CSVEDGSGSEPQHF	TGCAGCGTTGAAGATGGGTCAGGGTCGGAGCCCCAGCATTTT
TRBV28	-	-	TRBJ1-5	CASFPPGFNNQPQHF	TGTGCCAGTTTCCCTCCGGGATTTAACAATCAGCCCCAGCATTTT
TRBV6-1	-	-	TRBJ1-1	CASSDQGNTEAFF	TGTGCCAGCAGTGACCAGGGGAACACTGAAGCTTTCTTT
TRBV6-6	-	-	TRBJ2-7	CASSSPSNSYEQYF	TGTGCCAGCAGTTCCCCCTCCAACTCCTACGAGCAGTACTTC
TRBV5-1	-	-	TRBJ1-1	CASSLLQATEAFF	TGCGCCAGCAGCTTGCTCCAAGCCACTGAAGCTTTCTTT
TRBV30	-	TRBD1	TRBJ2-3	CAWSVQGADTQYF	TGTGCCTGGAGTGTACAGGGGGCAGATACGCAGTATTTT
TRBV7-9	-	-	TRBJ2-3	CASSLRLSTDTQYF	TGTGCCAGCAGCTTAAGACTATCCACAGATACGCAGTATTTT
TRBV4-2	-	-	TRBJ2-1	CASSQEFATGGNEQFF	TGTGCCAGCAGCCAAGAATTTGCGACCGGAGGTAATGAGCAGTTCTTC
TRBV25-1	-	-	TRBJ1-2	CASSGPTGGYTF	TGTGCCAGCAGTGGGCCCACCGGCGGCTACACCTTC